This T cell receptor beta chain originates from a study of radiotherapy plus CTLA-4 blockade in lung cancer. In germline, CDR1 is SGHTA, CDR2 FQGNSA. Trimming pared 1 base from V and 4 bases from J, leaving 8 bases between. This CDR3 spans 13 amino acids. General study points: Early blood T cell clone dynamics, with interferon-beta, were reported to best predict response.

Data came from immunoSEQ multiplex PCR; TCRdb stores just in-frame clones and leaves some out. Of tens of thousands of clones in the sample, around nine tenths are singletons; the top ten hold over 15%. Each patient with chemo-refractory metastatic non-small-cell lung cancer was treated with focal radiation plus CTLA-4 blockade using ipilimumab. On this clone itself: Its antigen remains unidentified.

The material sequenced was peripheral blood, taken from a patient treated with radiotherapy plus ipilimumab. The source of this sequence is a human donor with non-small cell lung cancer that progressed on radiotherapy plus ipilimumab. This chain uses TRBV7-2 with TRBJ2-7; a weak D match, TRBD2 (6 bases). The CDR3 here is CASSLVRGYEQYF. CDR3 DNA: TGTGCCAGCAGCTTAGTTCGGGGGTACGAGCAGTACTTC. Complete variable domain (other parts from reference TRBV7-2 and TRBJ2-7): GAGVSQSPSNKVTEKGKDVELRCDPISGHTALYWYRQSLGQGLEFLIYFQGNSAPDKSGLPSDRFSAERTGGSVSTLTIQRTQQEDSAVYLCASSLVRGYEQYFGPGTRLTVT.